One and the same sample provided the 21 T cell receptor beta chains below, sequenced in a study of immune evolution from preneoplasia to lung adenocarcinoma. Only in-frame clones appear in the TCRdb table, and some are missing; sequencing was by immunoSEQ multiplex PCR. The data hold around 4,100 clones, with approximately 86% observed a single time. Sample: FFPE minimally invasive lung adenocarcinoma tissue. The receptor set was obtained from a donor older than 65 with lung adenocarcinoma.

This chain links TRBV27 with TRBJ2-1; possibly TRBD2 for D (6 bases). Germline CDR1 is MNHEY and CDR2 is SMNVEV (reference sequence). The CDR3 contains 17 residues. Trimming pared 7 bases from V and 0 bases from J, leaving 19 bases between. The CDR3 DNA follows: TGTGCCAGCACGAAACGGTCTAGCGTGAGCTCCTACAATGAGCAGTTCTTC. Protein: CASTKRSSVSSYNEQFF.

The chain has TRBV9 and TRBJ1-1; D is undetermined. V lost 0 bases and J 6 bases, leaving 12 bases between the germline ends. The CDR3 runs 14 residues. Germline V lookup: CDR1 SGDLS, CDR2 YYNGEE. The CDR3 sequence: CASSVGVGIPEAFF. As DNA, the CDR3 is TGTGCCAGCAGCGTAGGGGTAGGTATTCCTGAAGCTTTCTTT.

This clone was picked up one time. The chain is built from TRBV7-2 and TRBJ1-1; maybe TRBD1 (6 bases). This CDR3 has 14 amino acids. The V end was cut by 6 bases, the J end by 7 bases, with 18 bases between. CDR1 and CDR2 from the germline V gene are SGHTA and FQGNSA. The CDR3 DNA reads TGTGCCAGCAGACCCGACAGGTTACCTTTTGAAGCTTTCTTT. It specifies CASRPDRLPFEAFF.

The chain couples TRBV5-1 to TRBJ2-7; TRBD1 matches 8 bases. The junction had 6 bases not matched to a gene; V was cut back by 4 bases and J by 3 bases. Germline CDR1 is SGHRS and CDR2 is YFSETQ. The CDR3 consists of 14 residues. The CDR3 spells CASSVGQGGYEQYF. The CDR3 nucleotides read TGCGCCAGCAGCGTAGGACAGGGAGGCTACGAGCAGTACTTC.

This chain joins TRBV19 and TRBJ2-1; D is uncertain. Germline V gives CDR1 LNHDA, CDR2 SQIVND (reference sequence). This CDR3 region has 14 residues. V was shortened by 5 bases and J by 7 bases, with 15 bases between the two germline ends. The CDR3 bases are TGTGCCAGTAGTCCAGTACCCCACCCGAATGAGCAGTTCTTC. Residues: CASSPVPHPNEQFF.

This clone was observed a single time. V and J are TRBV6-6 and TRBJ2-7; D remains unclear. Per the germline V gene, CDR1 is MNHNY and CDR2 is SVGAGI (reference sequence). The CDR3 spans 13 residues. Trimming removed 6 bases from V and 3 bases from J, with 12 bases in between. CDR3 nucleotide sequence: TGTGCCAGCAGCCATGGACCAGACTACGAGCAGTACTTC. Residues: CASSHGPDYEQYF.

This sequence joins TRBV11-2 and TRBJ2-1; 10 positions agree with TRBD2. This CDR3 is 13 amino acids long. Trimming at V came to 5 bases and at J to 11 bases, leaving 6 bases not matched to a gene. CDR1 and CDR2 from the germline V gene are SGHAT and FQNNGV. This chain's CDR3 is CASSKGGLAKQFF. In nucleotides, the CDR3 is TGTGCCAGCAGCAAGGGGGGACTAGCGAAGCAGTTCTTC.

CDR3 amino acids: CASSIKSGGQPQHF. The CDR3 coding sequence is TGTGCCAGTAGTATCAAATCAGGGGGACAGCCCCAGCATTTT. V gene TRBV19 combines with J gene TRBJ1-5; 7 positions match TRBD1. The CDR3 is 14 amino acids. Germline trimming cut 3 bases from V and 7 bases from J; bases unmatched to any gene: 6. Germline V lookup: CDR1 LNHDA, CDR2 SQIVND (reference sequence).

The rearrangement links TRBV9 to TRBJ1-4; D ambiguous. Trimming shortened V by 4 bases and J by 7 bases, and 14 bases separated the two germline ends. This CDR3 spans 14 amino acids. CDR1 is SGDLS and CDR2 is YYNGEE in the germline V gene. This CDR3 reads CASSPQHRGEKLFF. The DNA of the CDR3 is TGTGCCAGCAGCCCACAGCACAGAGGTGAAAAACTGTTTTTT.

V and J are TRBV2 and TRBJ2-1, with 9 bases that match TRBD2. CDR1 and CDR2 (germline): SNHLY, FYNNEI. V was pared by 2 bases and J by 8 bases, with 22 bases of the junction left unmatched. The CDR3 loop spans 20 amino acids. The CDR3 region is CASSETPTRGSSGRVYEQFF. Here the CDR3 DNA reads TGTGCCAGCAGTGAAACCCCCACCCGAGGTAGTAGCGGGAGAGTCTATGAGCAGTTCTTC. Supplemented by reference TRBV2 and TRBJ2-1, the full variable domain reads EPEVTQTPSHQVTQMGQEVILRCVPISNHLYFYWYRQILGQKVEFLVSFYNNEISEKSEIFDDQFSVERPDGSNFTLKIRSTKLEDSAMYFCASSETPTRGSSGRVYEQFFGPGTRLTVL.

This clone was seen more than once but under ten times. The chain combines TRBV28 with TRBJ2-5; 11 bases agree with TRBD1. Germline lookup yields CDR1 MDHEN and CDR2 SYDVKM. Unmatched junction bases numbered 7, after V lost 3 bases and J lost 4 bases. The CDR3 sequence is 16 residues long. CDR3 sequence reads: CASSFYGQGAGETQYF. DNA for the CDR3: TGTGCCAGCAGTTTTTACGGACAGGGGGCAGGAGAGACCCAGTACTTC.

In nucleotides, the CDR3 is TGTGCCAGCACCCTGCGGGGGGGCGCCGGGGCTTTCTTT. This gives the protein CASTLRGGAGAFF. The chain carries TRBV11-2 and TRBJ1-1, with TRBD1 as a possible D gene (6 bases). The V and J ends lost 7 bases and 11 bases respectively, with 20 bases between them. This CDR3 is 13 amino acids long. In germline, CDR1 is SGHAT, CDR2 FQNNGV.

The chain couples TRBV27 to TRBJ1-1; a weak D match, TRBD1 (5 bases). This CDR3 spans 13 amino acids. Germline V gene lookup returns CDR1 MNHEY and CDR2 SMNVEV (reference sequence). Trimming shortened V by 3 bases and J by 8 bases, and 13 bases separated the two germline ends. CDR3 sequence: CASSFLGHGEAFF. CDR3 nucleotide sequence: TGTGCCAGCAGTTTTCTAGGACACGGGGAAGCTTTCTTT.

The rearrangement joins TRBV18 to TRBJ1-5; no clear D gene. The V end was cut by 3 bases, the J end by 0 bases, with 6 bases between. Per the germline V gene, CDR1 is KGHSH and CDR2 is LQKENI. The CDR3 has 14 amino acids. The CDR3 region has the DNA TGTGCCAGCTCACCTGGTGATAGCAATCAGCCCCAGCATTTT. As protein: CASSPGDSNQPQHF.

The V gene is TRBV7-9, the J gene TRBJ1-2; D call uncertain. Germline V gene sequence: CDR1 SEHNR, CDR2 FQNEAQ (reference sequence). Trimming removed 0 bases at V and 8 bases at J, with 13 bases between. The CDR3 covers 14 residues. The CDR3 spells CASSLAFPPGGYTF. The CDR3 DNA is TGTGCCAGCAGCTTAGCGTTCCCACCGGGGGGCTACACCTTC.

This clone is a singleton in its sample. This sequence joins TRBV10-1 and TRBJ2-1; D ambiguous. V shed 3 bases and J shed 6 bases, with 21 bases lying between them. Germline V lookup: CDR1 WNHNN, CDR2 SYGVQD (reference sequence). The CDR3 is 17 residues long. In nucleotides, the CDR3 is TGCGCCAGCAGTGACGCCGTCCTTTCGAGGTCAGTCAATGAGCAGTTCTTC. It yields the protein CASSDAVLSRSVNEQFF.

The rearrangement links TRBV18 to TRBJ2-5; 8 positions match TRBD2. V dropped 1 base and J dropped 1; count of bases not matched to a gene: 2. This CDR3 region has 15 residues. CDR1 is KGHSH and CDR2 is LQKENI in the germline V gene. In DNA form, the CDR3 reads TGTGCCAGCTCACCACAGACTAGCGCCCAAGAGACCCAGTACTTC. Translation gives CASSPQTSAQETQYF. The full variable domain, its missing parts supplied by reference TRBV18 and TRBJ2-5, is NAGVMQNPRHLVRRRGQEARLRCSPMKGHSHVYWYRQLPEEGLKFMVYLQKENIIDESGMPKERFSAEFPKEGPSILRIQQVVRGDSAAYFCASSPQTSAQETQYFGPGTRLLVL.

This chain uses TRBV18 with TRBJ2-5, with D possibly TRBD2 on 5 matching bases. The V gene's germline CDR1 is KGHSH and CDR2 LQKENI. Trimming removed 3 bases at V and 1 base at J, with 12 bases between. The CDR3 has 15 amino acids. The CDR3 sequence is CASSPRAGGQETQYF. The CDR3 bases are TGTGCCAGCTCACCGCGAGCAGGAGGCCAAGAGACCCAGTACTTC.

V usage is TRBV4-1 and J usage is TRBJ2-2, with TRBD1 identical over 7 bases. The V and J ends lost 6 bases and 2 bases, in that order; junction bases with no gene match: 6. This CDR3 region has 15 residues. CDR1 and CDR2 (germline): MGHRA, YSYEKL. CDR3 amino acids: CASRRQGSNTGELFF. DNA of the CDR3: TGCGCCAGCAGAAGACAGGGATCCAACACCGGGGAGCTGTTTTTT.

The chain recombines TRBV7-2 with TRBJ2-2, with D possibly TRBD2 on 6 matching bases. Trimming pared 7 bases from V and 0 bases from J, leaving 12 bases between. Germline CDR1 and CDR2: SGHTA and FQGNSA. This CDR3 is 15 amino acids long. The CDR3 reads CASTRDWSNTGELFF. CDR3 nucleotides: TGTGCCAGCACTCGGGACTGGTCGAACACCGGGGAGCTGTTTTTT.

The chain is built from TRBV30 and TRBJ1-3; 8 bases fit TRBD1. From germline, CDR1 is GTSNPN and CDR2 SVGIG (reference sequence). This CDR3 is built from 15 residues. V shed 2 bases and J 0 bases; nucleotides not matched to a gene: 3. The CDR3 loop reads CAWSYTGGSGNTIYF. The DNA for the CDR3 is TGTGCCTGGAGTTACACAGGGGGCTCTGGAAACACCATATATTTT.